This T cell receptor beta chain stems from a study of shared clonotypes between healthy human individuals. The wider study: Per donor, three plates held CD4 naive cells, three held CD4 memory, two held CD8 naive and one held CD8 memory. Points from the study as a whole: It was the few donors that limited the genetic and exposure-history diversity represented.

Sequencing was at deep level. Assay used: immunoSEQ multiplex PCR; TCRdb lists only in-frame clones, some missing. Among approximately 2,200,000 clones listed, roughly 91% were seen once. As for this clone: Its antigen is undetermined.

The naive CD8 subset, CD45RO-negative cells positively selected for CCR7, excluded terminally differentiated effector memory CD45RA+ cells. Trimming shortened V by 1 base and J by 2 bases, and 10 bases separated the two germline ends. This CDR3 region has 15 residues. Per germline, CDR1 SEHNR and CDR2 FQNEAQ (reference sequence). The sample comprised naive CD8+ T cells from PBMCs. This TCR came from a man aged 18 to 30 in good health. Some clones in this sample may be carry-over from other donors' samples. V usage is TRBV7-9 and J usage is TRBJ2-3, with a tentative D call TRBD2 (6 bases). CDR3 nucleotides: TGTGCCAGCAGCTTAGTACTAGCTCACACAGATACGCAGTATTTT. This translates into CASSLVLAHTDTQYF.